Listed below are T cell receptor beta chains from one sample, sequenced in a study of CD8+ T cells in alopecia areata. Repertoires were generated with immunoSEQ multiplex PCR, while TCRdb's copy carries only in-frame clones and drops some. This table has around 35,000 clones, roughly 53% appearing once. Sequencing was performed on NKG2D-high CD8+ T cells sorted from blood. These TCRs come from a human donor with alopecia areata. CDR3s include the opening cysteine and the closing phenylalanine or tryptophan. D genes are given only for firm matches. Clone size, where shown, is once, few, many, or a class for clones that have expanded.

v_call	j_call	clone_size	cdr3_length	d_call	cdr3_nt	cdr3_aa
TRBV30	TRBJ2-2	NA	12	NA	TGTGCCTGGACCAGGGTGGCCGGGGAGCTGTTTTTT	CAWTRVAGELFF
TRBV28	TRBJ2-7	NA	15	NA	TGTGCCAGCAGTTTAGAGGGGCTGAGCTCCTACGAGCAGTACTTC	CASSLEGLSSYEQYF
TRBV7-8	TRBJ1-5	NA	16	NA	TGTGCCAGCAGCTTATACGGGGGGTTAAGCAATCAGCCCCAGCATTTT	CASSLYGGLSNQPQHF
TRBV23-1	TRBJ2-1	few	16	NA	TGCGCCAGCAGTCAATCGGGACTCCCCCCGTACAATGAGCAGTTCTTC	CASSQSGLPPYNEQFF
TRBV7-9	TRBJ2-7	NA	14	NA	TGTGCCAGCAGCTTAGGCAAAGGGATCAACGAGCAGTACTTC	CASSLGKGINEQYF
TRBV11-2	TRBJ1-1	NA	11	NA	TGTGCCAGCAGCCAGAACACTGAAGCTTTCTTT	CASSQNTEAFF
TRBV27	TRBJ2-1	NA	15	NA	TGTGCCAGCAGTTTATCGGCGGGACTGAAAAATGAGCAGTTCTTC	CASSLSAGLKNEQFF
TRBV7-6	TRBJ2-7	NA	13	NA	TGTGCCAGCAGCTTAGCCCCGCAGGCCGAGCAGTACTTC	CASSLAPQAEQYF
TRBV10-2	TRBJ2-7	few	14	NA	TGCGCCAGCAGTGAGTCCACAGCGGCCTACGAGCAGTACTTC	CASSESTAAYEQYF
TRBV7-3	TRBJ2-5	NA	13	NA	TGTGCCAGCAGCTTAATCTCGGGTGAGACCCAGTACTTC	CASSLISGETQYF
TRBV7-8	TRBJ2-7	many	14	NA	TGTGCCAGCAGCTTTAAACGCTACTCCTACGAGCAGTACTTC	CASSFKRYSYEQYF
TRBV13	TRBJ2-3	NA	11	NA	TGTGCCAGCAGCTATACAGATACGCAGTATTTT	CASSYTDTQYF
TRBV13	TRBJ1-4	NA	19	NA	TGTGCCAGCAGCTCCACAACGGGGGCAGGTTTAGCGTGGCATGAAAAACTGTTTTTT	CASSSTTGAGLAWHEKLFF
TRBV7-9	TRBJ2-5	few	14	NA	TGTGCCAGCAGCCGTCCGGATGAGCGAGAGACCCAGTACTTC	CASSRPDERETQYF
TRBV7-9	TRBJ2-3	NA	17	NA	TGTGCCAGCAGCGAAAGGGCCGCGGCAACTAGCACAGATACGCAGTATTTT	CASSERAAATSTDTQYF
TRBV6-5	TRBJ2-2	NA	10	NA	TGTGCCAGCGGCCACAGGGAGCTGTTTTTT	CASGHRELFF